The clone carrying this T cell receptor beta chain was counted a few times. Its matching antigen is unknown. The source of the sample is a study of blood T cells in healthy people across ages. Study as a whole: For every two T cells, template switching captured about one barcoded beta molecule.

The use of a sample-barcoded 5' primer and a J-beta primer mix characterized a second PCR of roughly 6 to 11 cycles. Through a template-switch adaptor with 12 random nucleotides, each cDNA molecule received a tag. TCRdb ran MiXCR on the 5' RACE reads and lists one entry per CDR3 protein. Found here are around 1,000,000 distinct CDR3 sequences, 20% to 25% of them singletons; the top ten hold approximately 0.79%. The CDR3 totals 12 residues. Germline CDR1 reads SQVTM; CDR2 reads ANQGSEA. Trimming took off 5 bases at V and 3 bases at J, with 11 bases between the two ends. Study-level findings and limits: Both higher diversity and more naive CD4+ cells marked long-lived donors when set against aged donors.

These data also formed part of another study, on T cells of mothers and their children. That study reports: A few healthy Caucasian mothers gave samples, and so did their six children.

The V and J genes are TRBV29-1 and TRBJ2-7; the D gene is possibly TRBD1 (5 bases). This TCR came from a girl aged 2-15 years in good health. The sample consisted of blood. The CDR3 DNA follows: TGCAGCGTTAAGGGGCAGGGCTACGAGCAGTACTTC. Translation gives CSVKGQGYEQYF.